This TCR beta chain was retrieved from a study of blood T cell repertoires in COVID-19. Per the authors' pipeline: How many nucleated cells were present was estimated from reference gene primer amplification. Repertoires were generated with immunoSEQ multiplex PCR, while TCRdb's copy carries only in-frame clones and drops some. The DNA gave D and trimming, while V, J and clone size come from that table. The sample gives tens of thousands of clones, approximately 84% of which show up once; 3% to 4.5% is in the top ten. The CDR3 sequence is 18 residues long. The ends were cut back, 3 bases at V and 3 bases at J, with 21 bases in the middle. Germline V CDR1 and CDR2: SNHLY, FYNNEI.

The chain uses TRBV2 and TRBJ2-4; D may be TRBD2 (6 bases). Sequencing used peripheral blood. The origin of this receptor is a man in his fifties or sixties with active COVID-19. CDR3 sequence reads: CASSDGGVWSGDKNIQYF. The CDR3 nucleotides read TGTGCCAGCAGTGACGGTGGGGTTTGGTCGGGGGACAAAAACATTCAGTACTTC.